This T cell receptor beta chain was sequenced for a study of blood T cell repertoires in COVID-19. At the level of the study: T cells, B-cell-depleted T cells, or PBMCs supplied cDNA or gDNA.

Methods used by the authors: Counts of nucleated cells, estimated from reference gene primer amplification, were obtained. Using immunoSEQ multiplex PCR, the repertoire was profiled, and TCRdb retains in-frame clones only, with some absent. Clone size and the V and J calls come from that table; the DNA yielded D and trimming. The sample has over 25,000 clones, more than 90% seen once; the top ten hold about 8%. The sequence derives from a man between 65 and 85 years old with active or convalescent COVID-19. Input material: peripheral blood.

The CDR3 loop is CASSDQVIYGYTF. CDR3 sequence (DNA): TGTGCCAGCAGTGATCAGGTGATCTATGGCTACACCTTC. This chain links TRBV6-1 with TRBJ1-2; D not resolved. With 3 bases removed from V and 4 bases from J, the gap between germline ends came to 9 bases. This CDR3 has 13 amino acids. CDR1 and CDR2 from the germline V gene are MNHNS and SASEGT.